What follows are 13 T cell receptor beta chains derived from one specimen sequenced in a study of T-cell memory formation after mild COVID-19 (dated by TCRdb to the early 2020s). The library was obtained by 5' RACE. Sequencing was carried out with an Illumina NovaSeq 6000. The raw public reads went through TCRdb reprocessing: fastp at Q25, MiXCR clone calling, in-frame beta chains kept. CDR3 protein sequences are deduplicated, and each keeps its most common genes and DNA. For this sample there are 150,000 to 200,000 distinct CDR3 sequences; around 10% appear just once. The ten most abundant clones make up approximately 3.4% of the sample. Sample: PBMCs or a T cell subset sorted from them (not recorded which). The receptors originated from a man between 18 and 35 years old who had mild COVID-19 (a few samples of this study predate the infection). The sample titles of this study are shuffled in the database, so cell type and time point are left out; the donor was told from shared clones.

V and J are TRBV5-1 and TRBJ1-1; D might be TRBD1 (5 bases). The germline V gene has CDR1 SGHRS and CDR2 YFSETQ. V was pared by 0 bases and J by 6 bases, with 12 bases between. This CDR3 spans 14 amino acids. CDR3 residues: CASSLDGATAEAFF. The CDR3 coding sequence is TGCGCCAGCAGCTTGGATGGGGCGACGGCTGAAGCTTTCTTT. Variable domain in full (rest from reference TRBV5-1 and TRBJ1-1): KAGVTQTPRYLIKTRGQQVTLSCSPISGHRSVSWYQQTPGQGLQFLFEYFSETQRNKGNFPGRFSGRQFSNSRSEMNVSTLELGDSALYLCASSLDGATAEAFFGQGTRLTVV.

This clonotype was counted many times. V is TRBV7-6 and J is TRBJ2-7, with TRBD1 matching 8 bases. Trimming took 5 bases from V and 2 from J; bases not matched to a gene: 11. Germline CDR1 and CDR2: SGHVS and FNYEAQ. The CDR3 totals 16 residues. The CDR3 bases are TGTGCCAGCAGCCCCCTCCGGGGACAGGAGACCTACGAGCAGTACTTC. This translates into CASSPLRGQETYEQYF.

This clonotype appeared a few times. The rearrangement links TRBV5-1 to TRBJ2-7, with 7 bases aligning to TRBD1. V was clipped by 4 bases and J by 5 bases; unmatched bases: 6. The germline CDR1 and CDR2 sequences are SGHRS and YFSETQ. The CDR3 spans 13 residues. The CDR3 region has the DNA TGCGCCAGCAGCGCCGACAGGGTCGACGAGCAGTACTTC. Encoded protein: CASSADRVDEQYF.

This clonotype was seen more than once but under ten times. The V and J genes are TRBV20-1 and TRBJ1-1; possible D gene TRBD1, 5 bases. From germline, CDR1 is DFQATT and CDR2 SNEGSKA (reference sequence). V dropped 8 bases and J dropped 6 bases, with 19 bases sitting between them. The CDR3 loop spans 13 amino acids. The DNA for the CDR3 is TGCAGTCCTCGGAGGCAGGGTCTGCCTGAAGCTTTCTTT. It codes for CSPRRQGLPEAFF.

The chain employs TRBV18 and TRBJ1-2; D gene unclear. Germline V gene lookup returns CDR1 KGHSH and CDR2 LQKENI. This CDR3 has 12 residues. V was clipped by 4 bases and J by 8 bases, with 11 bases between them. The CDR3 DNA reads TGTGCCAGCTCACGGGTGATAGACGGCTACACCTTC. Protein sequence: CASSRVIDGYTF. Full variable domain (outside the CDR3, taken from reference TRBV18 and TRBJ1-2): NAGVMQNPRHLVRRRGQEARLRCSPMKGHSHVYWYRQLPEEGLKFMVYLQKENIIDESGMPKERFSAEFPKEGPSILRIQQVVRGDSAAYFCASSRVIDGYTFGSGTRLTVV.

This clonotype was recorded a few times. The rearrangement uses TRBV12-3 or TRBV12-4 and TRBJ2-2; 9 nucleotides agree with TRBD1. The CDR3 runs to 16 residues. V lost 1 base to trimming and J lost 2 bases; unmatched junction nucleotides: 2. This CDR3 reads CASSLGGQGNTGELFF. DNA of the CDR3: TGTGCCAGCAGTTTAGGGGGACAGGGTAACACCGGGGAGCTGTTTTTT.

The chain has TRBV12-3 or TRBV12-4 and TRBJ1-4; 7 positions match TRBD1. The ends lost 6 bases at V and 8 bases at J; junction bases unmatched: 9. The CDR3 covers 14 residues. This chain's CDR3 is CASSVDRAGEKLFF. CDR3 coding DNA: TGTGCCAGCAGCGTCGACAGGGCCGGGGAAAAACTGTTTTTT.

The genes are TRBV6-2 or TRBV6-3 and TRBJ1-5; D not resolved. V was pared by 0 bases and J by 3 bases, with 6 bases between. Germline CDR1 reads MNHEY; CDR2 reads SVGEGT. The CDR3 covers 14 residues. CDR3 amino acids: CASSYSGFNQPQHF. The CDR3 DNA is TGTGCCAGCAGTTACTCCGGGTTCAATCAGCCCCAGCATTTT.

The chain couples TRBV7-9 to TRBJ2-1, with TRBD1 matching 8 bases. Germline loops: CDR1 SEHNR, CDR2 FQNEAQ (reference sequence). The CDR3 runs 14 residues. V was pared by 2 bases and J by 9 bases, with 6 bases of the junction left unmatched. The CDR3 here is CASSLRRQGIEQFF. The CDR3 DNA reads as TGTGCCAGCAGCTTACGGAGACAGGGGATTGAGCAGTTCTTC. Full variable domain (outside the CDR3, taken from reference TRBV7-9 and TRBJ2-1): DTGVSQNPRHKITKRGQNVTFRCDPISEHNRLYWYRQTLGQGPEFLTYFQNEAQLEKSRLLSDRFSAERPKGSFSTLEIQRTEQGDSAMYLCASSLRRQGIEQFFGPGTRLTVL.

This clonotype was detected a few times. V and J are TRBV12-3 or TRBV12-4 and TRBJ2-7, with TRBD1 matching over 7 bases. The J segment lost 3 bases and the V segment lost 4 bases, leaving 6 bases of the junction unmatched. This CDR3 is 14 amino acids long. As DNA, the CDR3 is TGTGCCAGCAGTTCACTGGACAGGCGCTACGAGCAGTACTTC. This codes for CASSSLDRRYEQYF.

This clonotype was found many times. V gene TRBV4-2 combines with J gene TRBJ1-1; 7 bases are shared with TRBD1. The CDR3 contains 15 residues. Trimming removed 4 bases from V and 4 bases from J; junction bases left unmatched: 9. The germline V gene has CDR1 LGHNA and CDR2 YNFKEQ. The CDR3 reads CASSLGGGSGTEAFF. CDR3 bases: TGTGCCAGCAGCCTGGGAGGGGGCTCGGGCACTGAAGCTTTCTTT.

In this sample, this clonotype turned up a few times. The J gene is TRBJ2-2, the V gene TRBV9; D not resolved. Germline V gene sequence: CDR1 SGDLS, CDR2 YYNGEE. The V end lost 0 bases, the J end lost 4 bases, and 10 bases lay between the germline ends. This CDR3 comprises 15 residues. CDR3 nucleotides: TGTGCCAGCAGCGTAGATGGCAGCAGCACCGGGGAGCTGTTTTTT. This encodes CASSVDGSSTGELFF.

This chain connects TRBV10-2 to TRBJ1-1, with 8 bases fitting TRBD1. Trimming at V came to 6 bases and at J to 4 bases, leaving 10 bases not matched to a gene. Germline V gives CDR1 WSHSY, CDR2 SAAADI. CDR3 size: 15 residues. The CDR3 protein is CASSRGQGGSTEAFF. CDR3 in DNA: TGCGCCAGCAGCCGAGGACAGGGCGGGAGCACTGAAGCTTTCTTT.